The 19 T cell receptor beta chains reported below all come from one sample, sequenced in a study of shared clonotypes between healthy human individuals. Sequenced by immunoSEQ multiplex PCR; TCRdb stores in-frame clones only, minus some. The table lists 2 million to 3 million clones, 93% of them singletons, with roughly 0.39% in the top ten. The material sequenced was naive CD4+ T cells from PBMCs. Subset reported: CD45RA+ positively selected. These receptors originate from a man younger than 35 in good health. Some clones in this sample may be carry-over from other donors' samples.

In DNA form, the CDR3 reads TGTGCCAGCAGCTTGGGCCAGGGGGCGGCCGGAAACACCATATATTTT. Protein product: CASSLGQGAAGNTIYF. This chain joins TRBV5-4 and TRBJ1-3; 8 nucleotides match TRBD1. This CDR3 has 16 residues. The J segment lost 4 bases and the V segment lost 0 bases, leaving 6 bases of the junction unmatched. The germline V gene encodes CDR1 SGHNT and CDR2 YYREEE (reference sequence).

The chain carries TRBV19 and TRBJ2-3; 8 bases are a match to TRBD1. Losses at the gene ends were 5 bases for V and 2 bases for J; bases not matched to a gene: 3. The germline CDR1 and CDR2 sequences are LNHDA and SQIVND (reference sequence). This CDR3 has 14 amino acids. The CDR3 is CASSSDRATDTQYF. CDR3 nucleotide sequence: TGTGCCAGTAGTTCGGACAGGGCCACAGATACGCAGTATTTT. The whole variable domain, remainder taken from reference TRBV19 and TRBJ2-3, is DGGITQSPKYLFRKEGQNVTLSCEQNLNHDAMYWYRQDPGQGLRLIYYSQIVNDFQKGDIAEGYSVSREKKESFPLTVTSAQKNPTAFYLCASSSDRATDTQYFGPGTRLTVL.

In regard to this clone: Other DNA variants within this sample encode the same CDR3. This chain connects TRBV18 to TRBJ2-5; D uncertain. Germline V gene lookup returns CDR1 KGHSH and CDR2 LQKENI. V was cut by 2 bases and J by 1 base, with 8 bases left in between. The CDR3 sequence is 14 residues long. CDR3 sequence reads: CASSPREGQETQYF. For the CDR3, the DNA is TGTGCCAGCTCACCAAGAGAAGGCCAAGAGACCCAGTACTTC.

The chain combines TRBV10-3 with TRBJ2-1; 10 positions agree with TRBD2. V was clipped by 8 bases and J by 1 base; unmatched bases: 5. Germline assignment: CDR1 ENHRY and CDR2 SYGVKD. The CDR3 contains 15 residues. Here the CDR3 DNA reads TGTGCCATCGGCGATAGCGGGGGGTCCTACAATGAGCAGTTCTTC. Its translation is CAIGDSGGSYNEQFF.

The chain is built from TRBV7-2 and TRBJ2-5; TRBD2 aligns across 8 bases. The CDR3 extends over 15 amino acids. The junction had 5 bases not matched to a gene; V was cut back by 1 base and J by 4 bases. Germline CDR1 and CDR2: SGHTA and FQGNSA. Here the CDR3 DNA reads TGTGCCAGCAGCTTAGGGACTAGCTGGAGAGAGACCCAGTACTTC. This codes for CASSLGTSWRETQYF.

The V gene is TRBV7-2, the J gene TRBJ1-5; no definite D call. CDR1 is SGHTA and CDR2 is FQGNSA in the germline V gene. Trimming cost V 5 bases and J 0 bases, with 20 bases left between them. This CDR3 comprises 18 residues. CDR3 protein: CASSLRSGSRYSNQPQHF. The CDR3 region has the DNA TGTGCCAGCAGCCTCCGTTCAGGCAGTAGGTATAGCAATCAGCCCCAGCATTTT.

V is TRBV9 and J is TRBJ2-1; 10 bases match TRBD2. Germline trimming cut 2 bases from V and 4 bases from J; bases unmatched to any gene: 6. This CDR3 has 16 residues. Germline CDR1 reads SGDLS; CDR2 reads YYNGEE. CDR3 loop: CASSVSSGSRYNEQFF. The CDR3 nucleotides are TGTGCCAGCAGCGTCTCTAGCGGGAGCCGATACAATGAGCAGTTCTTC. The full variable domain, in which reference TRBV9 and TRBJ2-1 provide the parts outside the CDR3, is DSGVTQTPKHLITATGQRVTLRCSPRSGDLSVYWYQQSLDQGLQFLIQYYNGEERAKGNILERFSAQQFPDLHSELNLSSLELGDSALYFCASSVSSGSRYNEQFFGPGTRLTVL.

The chain carries TRBV10-2 and TRBJ2-7; 8 positions match TRBD1. This CDR3 is built from 15 residues. The germline gives CDR1 WSHSY, CDR2 SAAADI. The trim removed 5 bases at V and 2 bases at J, leaving 8 bases unmatched. The CDR3 DNA sequence: TGCGCCAGCAGTATCACGGGACAGGATACCTACGAGCAGTACTTC. Translation: CASSITGQDTYEQYF.

The chain combines TRBV5-1 with TRBJ2-7; 15 nucleotides agree with TRBD2. Per the germline V gene, CDR1 is SGHRS and CDR2 is YFSETQ. The ends lost 0 bases at V and 7 bases at J; junction bases unmatched: 5. This CDR3 spans 16 amino acids. The CDR3 sequence is CASSLVGLAGGREQYF. In DNA form, the CDR3 reads TGCGCCAGCAGCTTGGTCGGACTAGCGGGAGGGCGAGAGCAGTACTTC.

This clone has just one count. The chain combines TRBV15 with TRBJ2-1; perhaps TRBD1 as D (6 bases). Germline CDR1 is LNHNV and CDR2 is YYDKDF (reference sequence). The CDR3 has 15 amino acids. V was shortened by 1 base and J by 9 bases, with 16 bases between the two germline ends. CDR3 DNA: TGTGCCACCAGCAGAGTTATAGGGGGAGTCACTGAGCAGTTCTTC. Translation: CATSRVIGGVTEQFF.

The chain combines TRBV6-1 with TRBJ2-1; D call uncertain. Trimming removed 6 bases at V and 0 bases at J, with 12 bases between. The germline V gene encodes CDR1 MNHNS and CDR2 SASEGT. This CDR3 is 15 amino acids long. This chain's CDR3 is CASSLIPGSYNEQFF. The CDR3 bases are TGTGCCAGCAGCCTAATTCCCGGCTCCTACAATGAGCAGTTCTTC.

The chain carries TRBV7-2 and TRBJ1-2; possible D gene TRBD1, 5 bases. CDR3 length equals 14 residues. Germline V CDR1 and CDR2: SGHTA, FQGNSA. Trimming stripped 4 bases from V and 4 bases from J, with 13 bases between. The CDR3 sequence is CASSSRTFPYGYTF. As DNA, the CDR3 is TGTGCCAGCAGCTCTAGGACATTTCCCTATGGCTACACCTTC. Together with reference TRBV7-2 and TRBJ1-2, the CDR3 gives the full variable domain: GAGVSQSPSNKVTEKGKDVELRCDPISGHTALYWYRQSLGQGLEFLIYFQGNSAPDKSGLPSDRFSAERTGGSVSTLTIQRTQQEDSAVYLCASSSRTFPYGYTFGSGTRLTVV.

The rearrangement uses TRBV19 and TRBJ2-2; TRBD1 might be the D (6 bases). The CDR3 is made up of 14 amino acids. Germline CDR1 LNHDA, CDR2 SQIVND (reference sequence). Deletions cut 4 bases from V and 6 bases from J, with 12 bases between. The CDR3 nucleotides read TGTGCCAGTAGTACCCACAGGGTTGCCGGGGAGCTGTTTTTT. Its protein product is CASSTHRVAGELFF.

V and J are TRBV28 and TRBJ1-5, with TRBD1 identical over 7 bases. Germline-derived CDR1 and CDR2 are MDHEN and SYDVKM. Trimming at V came to 5 bases and at J to 7 bases, leaving 14 bases not matched to a gene. This CDR3 contains 16 residues. The CDR3 region is CASSEMGQIIKQPQHF. As DNA, the CDR3 is TGTGCCAGCAGTGAGATGGGACAGATAATTAAGCAGCCCCAGCATTTT.

The chain uses TRBV28 and TRBJ2-7; the D is unclear. The CDR3 contains 11 residues. Trimming left V 11 bases short and J 2 bases short, with 10 bases between. The germline V gene has CDR1 MDHEN and CDR2 SYDVKM. The chain's CDR3 is CAAGRAYEQYF. The CDR3 coding sequence is TGTGCCGCCGGAAGGGCCTACGAGCAGTACTTC.

V gene TRBV19 combines with J gene TRBJ2-5; tentatively, D is TRBD2 (6 bases). V lost 6 bases, J lost 5 bases, and 16 bases lay in between. The V gene's germline CDR1 is LNHDA and CDR2 SQIVND (reference sequence). This CDR3 has 14 amino acids. The DNA for the CDR3 is TGTGCCAGTAGGAGATCGGGAGCCGGGGAGACCCAGTACTTC. Amino acids: CASRRSGAGETQYF.

This clone was recorded once. The chain links TRBV21-1 to TRBJ2-5; TRBD1 is the table's D call, not checked against the DNA. TRBV21-1 is a listed pseudogene. This CDR3 has 13 residues. The CDR3 loop reads CARYPGADRAQYF. For the CDR3, the DNA is TGTGCCAGATACCCAGGGGCAGATCGGGCCCAGTACTTC.

The chain links TRBV7-2 to TRBJ2-1; TRBD2 might be the D (6 bases). V was pared by 3 bases and J by 4 bases, with 13 bases between. From germline, CDR1 is SGHTA and CDR2 FQGNSA. The length of the CDR3 is 15 residues. CDR3 sequence (DNA): TGTGCCAGCAGCTTTGCCGGGAGAGATTACAATGAGCAGTTCTTC. This encodes CASSFAGRDYNEQFF.

V and J are TRBV6-5 and TRBJ2-7, with D perhaps matching TRBD2 (5 bases). This CDR3 contains 15 residues. V dropped 5 bases and J dropped 2 bases, with 16 bases sitting between them. Germline values: CDR1 MNHEY, CDR2 SVGAGI. This chain's CDR3 is CASSRLPTSTYEQYF. CDR3 nucleotides: TGTGCCAGCAGTCGACTACCAACATCGACCTACGAGCAGTACTTC.